This T cell receptor (beta chain) was captured by sequencing in a study of post-analysis software for immune sequencing data. Points from the study as a whole: Significantly lower normalized Chao1 diversity was seen in multiple sclerosis patients than in controls. In patients, TRBV5-6, TRBV5-1 and TRBV20-1 belonged to five TRBV segments found more frequently than in controls.

This clonotype was seen a few times. What it binds is unknown. V was trimmed by 3 bases and J by 2 bases, leaving 11 bases between them. This CDR3 region has 15 residues. The germline gives CDR1 MGHDK, CDR2 SYGVNS. Unique molecular identifiers tagged the TCR beta cDNA libraries. TCRdb re-derived calls from the PCR reads in MiXCR, one entry per CDR3 protein. The sample includes hundreds of thousands of distinct CDR3 sequences, around 64% of them seen just once. The sample consisted of blood. The clonotype was recovered from a girl aged 2-10 years with multiple sclerosis. This rearrangement joins TRBV25-1 to TRBJ2-1; D might be TRBD1 (6 bases). This CDR3 is CASSEWKGAYNEQFF. Written as DNA, the CDR3 is TGTGCCAGCAGTGAGTGGAAGGGGGCCTACAATGAGCAGTTCTTC. The variable domain in full, with the rest retrieved from reference TRBV25-1 and TRBJ2-1, is EADIYQTPRYLVIGTGKKITLECSQTMGHDKMYWYQQDPGMELHLIHYSYGVNSTEKGDLSSESTVSRIRTEHFPLTLESARPSHTSQYLCASSEWKGAYNEQFFGPGTRLTVL.